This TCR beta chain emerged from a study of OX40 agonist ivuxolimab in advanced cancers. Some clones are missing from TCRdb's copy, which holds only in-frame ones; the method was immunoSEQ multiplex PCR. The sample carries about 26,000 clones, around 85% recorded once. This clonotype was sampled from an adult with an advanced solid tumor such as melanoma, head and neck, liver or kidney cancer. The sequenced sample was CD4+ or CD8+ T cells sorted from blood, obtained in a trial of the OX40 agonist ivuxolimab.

Here the CDR3 DNA reads TGTGCCATCAGGGGGTTGAACTATGGCTACACCTTC. This encodes CAIRGLNYGYTF. This chain links TRBV2 with TRBJ1-2, with 7 positions matching TRBD1. Per the germline V gene, CDR1 is SNHLY and CDR2 is FYNNEI. The V segment lost 10 bases and the J segment 2 bases; nucleotides outside the gene matches: 4. The CDR3 extends over 12 amino acids.